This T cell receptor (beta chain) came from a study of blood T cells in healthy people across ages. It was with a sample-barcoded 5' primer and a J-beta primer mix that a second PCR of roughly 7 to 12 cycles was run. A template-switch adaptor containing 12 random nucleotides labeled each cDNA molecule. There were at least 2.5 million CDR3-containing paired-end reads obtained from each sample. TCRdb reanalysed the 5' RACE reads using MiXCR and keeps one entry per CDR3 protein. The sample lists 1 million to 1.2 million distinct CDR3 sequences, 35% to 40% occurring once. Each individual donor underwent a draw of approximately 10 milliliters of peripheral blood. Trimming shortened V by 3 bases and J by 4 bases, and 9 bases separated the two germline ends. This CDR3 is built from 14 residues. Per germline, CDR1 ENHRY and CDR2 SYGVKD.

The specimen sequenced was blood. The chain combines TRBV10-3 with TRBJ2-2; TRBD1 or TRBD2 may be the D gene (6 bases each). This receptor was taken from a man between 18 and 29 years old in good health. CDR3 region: CAISDRGPTGELFF. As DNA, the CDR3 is TGTGCCATCAGTGATCGGGGGCCCACCGGGGAGCTGTTTTTT.